This T cell receptor beta chain was retrieved from a study of T cell repertoires in cytomegalovirus infection. Overall study findings and caveats: Individuals carrying CMV plus the relevant HLA were identified by cumulative frequency of public TCR beta families. Dominant in the ex vivo response were TCR beta clonotypes restricted by HLA-C and specific for CMV.

In the case of this clonotype: The antigen is not known.

Trimming removed 2 bases from V and 14 bases from J, with 12 bases in between. The CDR3 totals 11 residues. In TCRdb, the reads were re-called with MiXCR into one record per CDR3 protein. Of hundreds of thousands of distinct CDR3 sequences listed, approximately 40% are singletons. The sequence derives from a human donor in good health (CMV status not recorded). Some clones in this sample may be carry-over from other donors' samples. The chain is built from TRBV12-3 or TRBV12-4 and TRBJ1-1; tentatively, D is TRBD1 (6 bases). The specimen was PBMCs. The CDR3 spells CASSLSRDRFF. CDR3 nucleotide sequence: TGTGCCAGCAGTTTATCCCGAGACAGGTTCTTT.